The rows below give T cell receptor beta chains drawn from one sample of a study of blood T cell repertoires in COVID-19. Generated by immunoSEQ multiplex PCR, the TCRdb table keeps only in-frame clones and is missing some. The sample consists of 250,000 to 300,000 clones, 70% to 90% of them appearing once. Sample: PBMCs or T cells enriched from blood (not recorded which). These TCRs come from a woman in her 50s who had recovered from COVID-19. CDR3s include the opening cysteine and the closing phenylalanine or tryptophan. The order of the fields is J gene, V gene, CDR3 protein.

j_gene: TRBJ2-1
v_gene: TRBV27
CDR3aa: CASSSIWAGGNEQFF

j_gene: TRBJ2-5
v_gene: TRBV18
CDR3aa: CASSLWTSGTRETQYF

j_gene: TRBJ1-1
v_gene: TRBV28
CDR3aa: CASSFFRQGAGGNTEAFF

j_gene: TRBJ1-1
v_gene: TRBV7-9
CDR3aa: CASSLVLGEAFF

j_gene: TRBJ1-2
v_gene: TRBV7-6
CDR3aa: CASSIGTGNYGYTF

j_gene: TRBJ1-6
v_gene: TRBV7-9
CDR3aa: CASSSVTGSSYNSPLHF

j_gene: TRBJ2-7
v_gene: TRBV2
CDR3aa: CASRGTAYSYEQYF

j_gene: TRBJ2-1
v_gene: TRBV6-4
CDR3aa: CASSDPPGEQFF

j_gene: TRBJ1-4
v_gene: TRBV3-1/TRBV3-2
CDR3aa: CASSPQLPGVGEKLFF

j_gene: TRBJ2-5
v_gene: TRBV18
CDR3aa: CASSPDGRIGLQETQYF

j_gene: TRBJ2-7
v_gene: TRBV27
CDR3aa: CASSKLAGSFEQYF

j_gene: TRBJ2-1
v_gene: TRBV9
CDR3aa: CASSVAGGQYNEQFF

j_gene: TRBJ1-2
v_gene: TRBV24-1
CDR3aa: CATSDPHGENYGYTF

j_gene: TRBJ2-3
v_gene: TRBV18
CDR3aa: CASSQGVSGREDTQYF

j_gene: TRBJ2-1
v_gene: TRBV5-1
CDR3aa: CASSPVIQGNEQFF

j_gene: TRBJ2-7
v_gene: TRBV9
CDR3aa: CASSFEGTSYEQYF

j_gene: TRBJ1-4
v_gene: TRBV3-1/TRBV3-2
CDR3aa: CASSQDQGASEKLFF

j_gene: TRBJ2-3
v_gene: TRBV28
CDR3aa: CASNQPRQGRGVGQLAGTTDTQYF

j_gene: TRBJ1-2
v_gene: TRBV3-1/TRBV3-2
CDR3aa: CASSARGRVGYTF

j_gene: TRBJ2-7
v_gene: TRBV7-8
CDR3aa: CASSPRDRGTEQYF